The sample holds one count of the clone carrying this T cell receptor (beta chain). This table comes from immunoSEQ multiplex PCR, and its TCRdb copy is limited to in-frame clones, with some not included. The sample yields around 170,000 clones, roughly four fifths seen once. The data are from a study of blood T cell repertoires in COVID-19. Overall study: Sources were T cells, B-cell-depleted T cells, or PBMCs; the material itself was cDNA or gDNA.

The CDR3 covers 11 residues. Per germline, CDR1 ENHRY and CDR2 SYGVKD. Trimming shortened V by 7 bases and J by 8 bases, and 11 bases separated the two germline ends. The chain has TRBV10-3 and TRBJ1-2; D uncertain. The source of this sequence is a man under 40 with active or convalescent COVID-19. What was sequenced was peripheral blood. The CDR3 DNA reads TGTGCCATCAAGTTCGGAGACGGCTACACCTTC. This translates into CAIKFGDGYTF.